The 2 T cell receptor beta chains in this list originate from one sample, sequenced in a study of T cell responses to AZD1222 COVID-19 vaccine. Clones were sequenced by immunoSEQ multiplex PCR, and TCRdb holds only the in-frame ones, with some missing. The repertoire includes around 120,000 clones, 92% of them detected once, and around 1.6% sits in the top ten. Sequenced here: peripheral blood, sampled 28 days after the second AZD1222 dose. The source of these receptors is an adult who received the AZD1222 COVID-19 vaccine.

This chain links TRBV7-9 with TRBJ1-1; D uncertain. CDR3 length: 13 residues. Trimming left V 4 bases short and J 5 bases short, with 11 bases between. The germline CDR1 and CDR2 sequences are SEHNR and FQNEAQ (reference sequence). This chain's CDR3 is CASSSQSRTEAFF. CDR3 nucleotide sequence: TGTGCCAGCAGCTCCCAAAGTCGAACTGAAGCTTTCTTT. Full variable domain (outside the CDR3, taken from reference TRBV7-9 and TRBJ1-1): DTGVSQNPRHKITKRGQNVTFRCDPISEHNRLYWYRQTLGQGPEFLTYFQNEAQLEKSRLLSDRFSAERPKGSFSTLEIQRTEQGDSAMYLCASSSQSRTEAFFGQGTRLTVV.

About this clone: The identical CDR3 is also encoded by other nucleotide sequences in the sample. The rearrangement uses TRBV27 and TRBJ2-2, with D unclear. CDR3 length: 15 residues. Trimming shortened V by 0 bases and J by 1 base, and 6 bases separated the two germline ends. Germline CDR1 reads MNHEY; CDR2 reads SMNVEV (reference sequence). CDR3 in amino acids: CASSLSYGNTGELFF. As DNA, the CDR3 is TGTGCCAGCAGTTTATCGTACGGGAACACCGGGGAGCTGTTTTTT.